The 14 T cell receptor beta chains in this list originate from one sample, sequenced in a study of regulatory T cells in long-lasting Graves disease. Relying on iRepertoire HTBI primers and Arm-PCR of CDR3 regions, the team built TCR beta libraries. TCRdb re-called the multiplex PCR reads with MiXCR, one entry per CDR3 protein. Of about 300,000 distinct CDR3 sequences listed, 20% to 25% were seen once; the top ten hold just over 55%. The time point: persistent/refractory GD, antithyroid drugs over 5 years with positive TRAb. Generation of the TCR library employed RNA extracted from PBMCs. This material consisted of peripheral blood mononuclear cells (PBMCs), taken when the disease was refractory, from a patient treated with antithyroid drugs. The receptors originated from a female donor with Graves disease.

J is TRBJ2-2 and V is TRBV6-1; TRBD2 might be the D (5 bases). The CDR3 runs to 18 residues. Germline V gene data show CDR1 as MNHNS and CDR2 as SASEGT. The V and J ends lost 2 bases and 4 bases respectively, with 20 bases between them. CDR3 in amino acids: CASSESGTGGTSTGELFF. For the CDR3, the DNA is TGTGCCAGCAGTGAATCGGGAACGGGCGGAACGAGCACCGGGGAGCTGTTTTTT.

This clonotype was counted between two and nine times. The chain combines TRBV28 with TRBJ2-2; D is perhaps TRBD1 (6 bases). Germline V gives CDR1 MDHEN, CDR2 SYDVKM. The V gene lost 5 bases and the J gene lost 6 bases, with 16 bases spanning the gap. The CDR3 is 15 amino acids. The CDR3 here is CASSLYITGPGELFF. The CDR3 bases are TGTGCCAGCAGTCTCTATATCACAGGGCCCGGGGAGCTGTTTTTT.

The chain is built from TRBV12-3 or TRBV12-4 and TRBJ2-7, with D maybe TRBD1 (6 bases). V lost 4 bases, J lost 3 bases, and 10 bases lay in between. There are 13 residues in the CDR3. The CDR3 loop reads CASSWDNRYEQYF. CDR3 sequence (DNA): TGTGCCAGCAGTTGGGACAACCGCTACGAGCAGTACTTC.

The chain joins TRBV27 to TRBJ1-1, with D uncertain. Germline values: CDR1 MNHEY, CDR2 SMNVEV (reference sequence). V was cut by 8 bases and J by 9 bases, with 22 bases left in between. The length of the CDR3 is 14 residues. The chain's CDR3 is CASCAKLLVSQAFF. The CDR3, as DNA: TGTGCCAGCTGTGCGAAGCTCCTCGTATCCCAAGCTTTCTTT.

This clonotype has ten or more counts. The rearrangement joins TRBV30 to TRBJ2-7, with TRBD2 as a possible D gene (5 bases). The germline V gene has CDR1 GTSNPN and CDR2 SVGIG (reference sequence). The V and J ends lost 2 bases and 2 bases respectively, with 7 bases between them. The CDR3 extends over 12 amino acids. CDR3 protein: CAWSIGAYEQYF. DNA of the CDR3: TGTGCCTGGAGTATCGGGGCCTACGAGCAGTACTTC.

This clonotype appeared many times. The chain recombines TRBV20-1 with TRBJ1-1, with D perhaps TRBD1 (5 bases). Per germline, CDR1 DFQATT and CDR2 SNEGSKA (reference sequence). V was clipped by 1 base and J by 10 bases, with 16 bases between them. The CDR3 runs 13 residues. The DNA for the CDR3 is TGCAGTGCTAGAGGGAGCAGGGAGCTACGAGCTTTCTTT. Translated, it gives CSARGSRELRAFF.

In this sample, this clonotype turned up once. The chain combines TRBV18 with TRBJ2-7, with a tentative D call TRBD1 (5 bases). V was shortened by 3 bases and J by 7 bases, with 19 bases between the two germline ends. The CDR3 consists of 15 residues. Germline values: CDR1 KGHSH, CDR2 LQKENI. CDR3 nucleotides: TGTGCCAGCTCACCGTCAGACGGACAATTTGAGGAGCAGTACTTC. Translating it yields CASSPSDGQFEEQYF.

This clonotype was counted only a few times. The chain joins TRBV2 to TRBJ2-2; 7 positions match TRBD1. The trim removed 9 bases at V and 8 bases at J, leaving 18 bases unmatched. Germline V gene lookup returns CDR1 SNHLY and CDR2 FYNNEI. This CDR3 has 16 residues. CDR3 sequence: CASRRVTDRVGGELFF. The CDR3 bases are TGTGCCAGTCGACGAGTCACTGACAGGGTTGGGGGGGAGCTGTTTTTT.

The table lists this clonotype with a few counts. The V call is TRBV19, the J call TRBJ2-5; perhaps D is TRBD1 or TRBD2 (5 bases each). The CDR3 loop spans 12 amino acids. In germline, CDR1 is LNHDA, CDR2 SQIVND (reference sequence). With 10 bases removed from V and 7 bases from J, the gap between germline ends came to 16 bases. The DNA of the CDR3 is TGTGCCACTGATCCTGGGACGGGGACCCAGTACTTC. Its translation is CATDPGTGTQYF.

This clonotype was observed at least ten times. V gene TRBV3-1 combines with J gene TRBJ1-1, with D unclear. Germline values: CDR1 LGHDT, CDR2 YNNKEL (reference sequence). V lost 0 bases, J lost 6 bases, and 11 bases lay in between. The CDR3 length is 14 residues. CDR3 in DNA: TGTGCCAGCAGCCAAGATTTGCAGCCAGCTGAAGCTTTCTTT. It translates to CASSQDLQPAEAFF.

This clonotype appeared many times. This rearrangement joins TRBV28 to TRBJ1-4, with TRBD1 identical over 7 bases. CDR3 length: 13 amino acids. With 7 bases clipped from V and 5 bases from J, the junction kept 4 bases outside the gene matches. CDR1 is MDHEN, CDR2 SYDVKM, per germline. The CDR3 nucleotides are TGTGCCAGCAAGGGGACAGAAAATGAAAAACTGTTTTTT. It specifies CASKGTENEKLFF.

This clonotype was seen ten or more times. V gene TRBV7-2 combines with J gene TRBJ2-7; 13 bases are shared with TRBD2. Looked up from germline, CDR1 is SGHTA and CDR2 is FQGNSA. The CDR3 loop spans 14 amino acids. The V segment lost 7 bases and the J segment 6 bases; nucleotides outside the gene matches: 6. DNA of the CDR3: TGTGCCAGCAAACTAGCGGGAGGGCTTAGCGAGCAGTACTTC. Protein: CASKLAGGLSEQYF.

CDR3 bases: TGTGCCACCAAAAAGGGAGGGGGCGCAAACGGGGAGCTGTTTTTT. It translates to CATKKGGGANGELFF. V and J are TRBV7-2 and TRBJ2-2; the D call may be TRBD1 or TRBD2 (7 bases each). V shed 10 bases and J shed 7 bases, with 22 bases lying between them. The CDR3 extends over 15 amino acids. CDR1 and CDR2 from the germline V gene are SGHTA and FQGNSA.

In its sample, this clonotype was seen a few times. The CDR3 is CSVVLAGRDYGYTF. The CDR3 bases are TGCAGCGTTGTCCTCGCGGGGAGGGACTATGGCTACACCTTC. The gene calls are TRBV29-1 and TRBJ1-2; the D is unclear. In germline, CDR1 is SQVTM, CDR2 ANQGSEA. This CDR3 is 14 amino acids long. The V end lost 4 bases, the J end lost 3 bases, and 15 bases lay between the germline ends.